This T cell receptor beta chain was recorded in a study of post-analysis software for immune sequencing data (dated by TCRdb to between 2014 and 2017). In terms of the full investigation: The recorded disease courses included relapsing-remitting, secondary progressive and progressive-relapsing multiple sclerosis, and some patients had no subtype annotation. A subset of samples was prepared in parallel using single-end sample barcoding, then pooled and co-amplified after Illumina adapter ligation. The patient repertoires were set against eleven to twelve previously published healthy control repertoires from donors whose ages ranged from 6 to 25 years. Beyond this particular receptor, the publication reports: Direct clustering with F measure showed strong co-clustering of samples prepared in the same batch, prompting a batch-effect correction. Significantly higher frequencies in patients than in controls were found for roughly five TRBV segments, including TRBV5-6, TRBV5-1 and TRBV20-1. The control group was slightly older than the multiple sclerosis patient group. Normalized Chao1 diversity was significantly lower in multiple sclerosis patients than controls, suggesting substantial peripheral T-cell clonal expansion.

To prepare the library, PCR was applied. The listed sequencing device is Illumina HiSeq 2500. Unique molecular identifiers were incorporated into TCR beta cDNA libraries to reduce PCR and sequencing biases. Every 1 to 10 million input T cells yielded approximately 500,000 cDNA molecules, meaning each molecule approximated one T cell. The same protocol used for the earlier healthy control dataset was applied to prepare and sequence the patient libraries. Within a given batch, samples were prepared together, multiplexed and sequenced on the same HiSeq lane. In the paper's pipeline: MIGEC handled the raw barcoded reads, throwing out single-read molecular identifier groups before consensus assembly and CDR3 extraction. VDJtools was used for post-analysis of the clonotype tables, with diversity normalized by down-sampling every dataset to the smallest sample size. To correct batch-related cross-sample contamination, repertoire overlap clustering matched CDR3 amino acid sequences but not nucleotide sequences. TCRdb trimmed the raw reads at Q25, called clones with MiXCR and kept productive beta chains. Every distinct CDR3 protein forms one entry, paired with its most common genes and DNA. The V and J calls were determined by TCRdb, not by the authors. The sample records about 620,000 distinct CDR3 sequences, roughly 46% of which are singletons. 1.5% to 2% of the sample goes to the ten largest clones.

Reading from cysteine to phenylalanine, the CDR3 counts 12 amino acids. Only the CDR3 DNA is retained, 36 bases long and in frame from the first base. V is shortened by 5 bases, J by 7 bases, and the region joining them spans 9 bases. As for this clonotype: The specificity of this receptor is unknown. The sample holds no much larger clone one base away, and base qualities are not on file.

To demonstrate the VDJtools post-analysis software, the study profiled TCR beta repertoires from the peripheral blood of 10 to 15 young patients with multiple sclerosis. Multiple sclerosis patients were children and adolescents aged roughly 6 to 17 years. Sequenced sample: blood. This receptor chain uses TRBV12-3 or TRBV12-4 and TRBJ1-5, with the identity of the D gene unclear. The receptor was isolated from a girl between 5 and 17 years old with multiple sclerosis. The DNA sequence follows: TGTGCCAGCAGTATTCAGCGACAGCCCCAGCATTTT. Its protein is CASSIQRQPQHF.